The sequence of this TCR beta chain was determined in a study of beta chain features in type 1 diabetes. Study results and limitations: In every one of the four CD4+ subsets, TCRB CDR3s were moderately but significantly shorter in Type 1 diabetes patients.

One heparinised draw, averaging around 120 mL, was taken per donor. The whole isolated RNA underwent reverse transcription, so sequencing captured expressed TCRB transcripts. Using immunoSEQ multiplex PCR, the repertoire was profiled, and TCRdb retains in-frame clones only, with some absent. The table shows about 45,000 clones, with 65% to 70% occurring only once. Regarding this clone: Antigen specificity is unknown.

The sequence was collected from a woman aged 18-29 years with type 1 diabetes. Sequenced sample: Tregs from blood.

The CDR3 loop reads CASSVGGNSLYEQYF. The CDR3 bases are TGTGCCAGCAGTGTCGGCGGGAATAGTCTCTACGAGCAGTACTTC. The chain has TRBV2 and TRBJ2-7; TRBD2 might be the D (6 bases). Germline V gene data show CDR1 as SNHLY and CDR2 as FYNNEI. CDR3 length: 15 amino acids. V was shortened by 4 bases and J by 3 bases, with 16 bases between the two germline ends.